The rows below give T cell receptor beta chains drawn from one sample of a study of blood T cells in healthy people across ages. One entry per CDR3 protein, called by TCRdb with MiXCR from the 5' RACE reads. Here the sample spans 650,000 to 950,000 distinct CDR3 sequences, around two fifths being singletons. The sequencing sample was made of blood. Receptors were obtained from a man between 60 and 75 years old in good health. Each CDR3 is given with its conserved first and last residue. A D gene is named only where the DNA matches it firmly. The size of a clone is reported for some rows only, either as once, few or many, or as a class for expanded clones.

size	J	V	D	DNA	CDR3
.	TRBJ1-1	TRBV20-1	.	TGCAGTGCTAGAGATTTCAGGACAGACACTGAAGCTTTCTTT	CSARDFRTDTEAFF
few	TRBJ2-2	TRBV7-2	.	TGTGCCAGCAGCGGTGCAGGGGCAATATACACCGGGGAGCTGTTTTTT	CASSGAGAIYTGELFF
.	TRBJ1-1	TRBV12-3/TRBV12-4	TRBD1	TGTGCCAGCAGTTTAGCGACAGGGGTGGTCACTGAAGCTTTCTTT	CASSLATGVVTEAFF
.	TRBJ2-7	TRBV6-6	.	TGTGCCAGCAGTTACTCCGGCGGGGGCAGCTCCTACGAGCAGTACTTC	CASSYSGGGSSYEQYF
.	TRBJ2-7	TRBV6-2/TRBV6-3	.	TGTGCCAGCAGTTACGAGGTCTACGAGCAGTACTTC	CASSYEVYEQYF
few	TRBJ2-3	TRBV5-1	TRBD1	TGCGCCAGCAGCTTGACAGGGGGTCGGGCAGATACGCAGTATTTT	CASSLTGGRADTQYF
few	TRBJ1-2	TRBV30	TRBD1	TGTGCCTGGAGTGGGGAGGGGGCGTATGGCTACACCTTC	CAWSGEGAYGYTF
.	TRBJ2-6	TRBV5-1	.	TGCGCCAGCGGCAGAACTGGGGCCAACGTCCTGACTTTC	CASGRTGANVLTF
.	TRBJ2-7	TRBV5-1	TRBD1	TGCGCCAGCAGAATGGAACAGGGGGCGCCGTACGAGCAGTACTTC	CASRMEQGAPYEQYF
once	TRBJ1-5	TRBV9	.	TGTGCCAGCAGCGTAGGGGGAGGGAGTCAGCCCCAGCATTTT	CASSVGGGSQPQHF
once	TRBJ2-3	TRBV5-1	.	TGCGCCAGCAGCTTGACGGCGACTAGCACAGATACGCAGTATTTT	CASSLTATSTDTQYF
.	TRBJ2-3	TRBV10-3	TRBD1	TGTGCCATCAGATCCGGGACAGGGTCAGATACGCAGTATTTT	CAIRSGTGSDTQYF
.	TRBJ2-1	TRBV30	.	TGTGCCTGGAGTGGGGTAGCCAACAATGAGCAGTTCTTC	CAWSGVANNEQFF
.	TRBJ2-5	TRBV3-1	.	TGTGCCAGCAGCCAAATGGACGAGACCCAGTACTTC	CASSQMDETQYF
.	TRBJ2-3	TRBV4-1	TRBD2	TGCGCCAGCAGCCACGGTAGCGGGGAAACAGATACGCAGTATTTT	CASSHGSGETDTQYF